The 12 T cell receptor beta chains in this list originate from one sample, sequenced in a study of blood T cell repertoires in COVID-19 (dated by TCRdb to about 2020). The library was generated by the immunoSEQ multiplex PCR assay. Sourced from immuneACCESS, this table was stored by TCRdb with only in-frame sequences that have V and J called. A share of the clones is absent; for the studies checked, an unresolved V gene accounts for under half, and the remainder has no known explanation. The sample includes some 38,000 clones, with about 80% observed a single time. The ten biggest clones cover approximately 15% of the sample. The sequencing input was peripheral blood. The receptor set was obtained from a woman in her 70s with acute or convalescent COVID-19.

V and J are TRBV18 and TRBJ2-1; 7 positions match TRBD1. Trimming cost V 5 bases and J 10 bases; bases outside gene matches: 8. The CDR3 covers 13 residues. The germline V gene has CDR1 KGHSH and CDR2 LQKENI. In DNA, the CDR3 is TGTGCCAGCTCAGCCGACAGGGCTAACGAGCAGTTCTTC. Amino acid sequence: CASSADRANEQFF.

This chain links TRBV29-1 with TRBJ1-2; unclear D gene. V lost 2 bases to trimming and J lost 5 bases, with 15 bases between them. The CDR3 runs 14 residues. Per germline, CDR1 SQVTM and CDR2 ANQGSEA. Here the CDR3 reads CSVESPGRDYGYTF. The CDR3 DNA sequence: TGCAGCGTTGAAAGTCCTGGGCGGGATTATGGCTACACCTTC.

V and J are TRBV5-1 and TRBJ1-2, with TRBD1 matching 11 bases. CDR3 size: 15 residues. Germline-derived CDR1 and CDR2 are SGHRS and YFSETQ. The V and J ends lost 4 bases and 3 bases, in that order; junction bases with no gene match: 5. In DNA form, the CDR3 reads TGCGCCAGCAGCCATGGACAGGGGGCGGACTATGGCTACACCTTC. This codes for CASSHGQGADYGYTF.

The rearrangement links TRBV6-1 to TRBJ2-1, with no clear D. Germline values: CDR1 MNHNS, CDR2 SASEGT. Trimming took off 3 bases at V and 4 bases at J, with 13 bases between the two ends. This CDR3 contains 15 residues. The CDR3 nucleotides are TGTGCCAGCAGTGAGTTGTCCTTTCTGTACAATGAGCAGTTCTTC. Translation gives CASSELSFLYNEQFF.

The gene calls are TRBV7-8 and TRBJ2-7, with a possible D match to TRBD2 (5 bases). Trimming took 1 base from V and 7 from J, leaving 8 bases between them. Germline V gene data show CDR1 as SGHVS and CDR2 as FQNEAQ. The CDR3 covers 12 residues. The CDR3 sequence is CASSLGGREQYF. The CDR3 DNA reads TGTGCCAGCAGCTTAGGAGGGAGAGAGCAGTACTTC. The complete variable domain, with remaining parts taken from reference TRBV7-8 and TRBJ2-7, reads GAGVSQSPRYKVAKRGQDVALRCDPISGHVSLFWYQQALGQGPEFLTYFQNEAQLDKSGLPSDRFFAERPEGSVSTLKIQRTQQEDSAVYLCASSLGGREQYFGPGTRLTVT.

For the CDR3, the DNA is TGTGCCAGCAGCTTAAATAGCGGCTACGAGCAGTACTTC. It is translated as CASSLNSGYEQYF. V usage is TRBV7-2 and J usage is TRBJ2-7, with a possible D match to TRBD2 (6 bases). The germline gives CDR1 SGHTA, CDR2 FQGNSA. The CDR3 extends over 13 amino acids. V dropped 2 bases and J dropped 3 bases, with 8 bases sitting between them.

CDR3 protein: CASSFFGGNGELFF. DNA for the CDR3: TGTGCCAGCAGCTTCTTCGGGGGGAACGGGGAGCTGTTTTTT. This rearrangement joins TRBV5-6 to TRBJ2-2; 7 bases are shared with TRBD2. The length of the CDR3 is 14 residues. The germline gives CDR1 SGHDT, CDR2 YYEEEE. The V gene end was trimmed by 2 bases and the J gene end by 7 bases; junction bases not matched to a gene: 5.

The CDR3 protein is CASSPIRDSYEQYF. DNA for the CDR3: TGTGCCAGCTCACCTATTCGGGACTCCTACGAGCAGTACTTC. This sequence joins TRBV18 and TRBJ2-7, with D tentatively TRBD2 (5 bases). V was shortened by 3 bases and J by 0 bases, with 9 bases between the two germline ends. Germline values: CDR1 KGHSH, CDR2 LQKENI. CDR3 length equals 14 residues.

The rearrangement joins TRBV2 to TRBJ1-6; tentatively, D is TRBD1 (5 bases). The CDR3 contains 17 residues. The germline gives CDR1 SNHLY, CDR2 FYNNEI. V lost 2 bases and J lost 3, with 14 bases in between. CDR3 in amino acids: CASSERLGAGYNSPLHF. The DNA of the CDR3 is TGTGCCAGCAGTGAACGATTAGGGGCCGGCTATAATTCACCCCTCCACTTT.

In this sample, this clone turned up once. The chain recombines TRBV18 with TRBJ2-2; TRBD2 matches 14 bases. The CDR3 has 18 residues. From germline, CDR1 is KGHSH and CDR2 LQKENI. V was clipped by 3 bases and J by 0 bases; unmatched bases: 3. CDR3 in DNA: TGTGCCAGCTCACCCGGGACTAGCGGGAGAGCGAACACCGGGGAGCTGTTTTTT. Protein sequence: CASSPGTSGRANTGELFF.

This sequence joins TRBV28 and TRBJ1-2; 12 bases fit TRBD1. The CDR3 is 17 amino acids. From germline, CDR1 is MDHEN and CDR2 SYDVKM. V shed 4 bases and J 5 bases; nucleotides not matched to a gene: 11. The CDR3 DNA reads TGTGCCAGCAGTTCCGCCGGGACAGGGGGCGACGGTTATGGCTACACCTTC. It is translated as CASSSAGTGGDGYGYTF.

The rearrangement uses TRBV27 and TRBJ2-1; D is perhaps TRBD2 (6 bases). The ends were cut back, 8 bases at V and 8 bases at J, with 34 bases in the middle. CDR1 is MNHEY, CDR2 SMNVEV, per germline (reference sequence). The CDR3 sequence is 19 residues long. The CDR3 region is CASGVTPGPLIGGMYEQFF. The CDR3 DNA sequence: TGTGCCAGCGGTGTCACACCGGGACCTCTAATTGGGGGGATGTATGAGCAGTTCTTC.